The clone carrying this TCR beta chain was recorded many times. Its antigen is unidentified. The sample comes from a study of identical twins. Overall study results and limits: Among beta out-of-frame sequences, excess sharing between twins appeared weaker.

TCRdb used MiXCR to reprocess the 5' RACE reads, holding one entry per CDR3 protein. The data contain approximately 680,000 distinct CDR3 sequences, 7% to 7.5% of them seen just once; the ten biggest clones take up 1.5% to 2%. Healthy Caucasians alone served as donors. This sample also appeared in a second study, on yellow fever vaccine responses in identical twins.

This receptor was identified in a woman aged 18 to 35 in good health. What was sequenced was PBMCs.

CDR3 amino acids: CASSLGDRGGGTEAFF. The CDR3 DNA sequence: TGCGCCAGCAGCTTGGGGGACAGGGGAGGCGGCACTGAAGCTTTCTTT. The J gene is TRBJ1-1, the V gene TRBV5-1; 10 bases are shared with TRBD1. V shed 0 bases and J 4 bases; nucleotides not matched to a gene: 6. CDR1 is SGHRS, CDR2 YFSETQ, per germline. This CDR3 has 16 amino acids.